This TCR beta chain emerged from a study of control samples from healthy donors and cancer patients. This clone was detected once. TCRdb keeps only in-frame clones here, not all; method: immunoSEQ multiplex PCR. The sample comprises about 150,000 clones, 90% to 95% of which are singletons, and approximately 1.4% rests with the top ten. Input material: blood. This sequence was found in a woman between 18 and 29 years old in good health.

The CDR3 here is CSASAGGDTEAFF. DNA for the CDR3: TGCAGTGCTAGTGCAGGGGGGGACACTGAAGCTTTCTTT. This chain links TRBV20-1 with TRBJ1-1; the match to TRBD1 covers 7 bases. The germline gives CDR1 DFQATT, CDR2 SNEGSKA (reference sequence). V was clipped by 3 bases and J by 3 bases; unmatched bases: 4. This CDR3 has 13 amino acids.